This entry describes one T cell receptor beta chain. Some clones are missing from TCRdb's copy, which holds only in-frame ones; the method was immunoSEQ multiplex PCR. The table includes under 75,000 clones, under 95% detected once. The sample originates from a study of T cell changes during pregnancy in multiple sclerosis. Trimming took off 1 base at V and 2 bases at J, with 14 bases between the two ends. CDR1 and CDR2 (germline): GTSNPN, SVGIG (reference sequence). The CDR3 is 15 residues long. The chain employs TRBV30 and TRBJ1-2; no clear D gene. The sequencing used CD8+ T cells from peripheral blood mononuclear cells, collected in the second trimester of pregnancy. The receptor comes from a female donor with multiple sclerosis, enrolled in a pregnancy study. CDR3: CAWSGREVMNYGYTF. CDR3 bases: TGTGCCTGGAGTGGACGGGAGGTAATGAACTATGGCTACACCTTC.